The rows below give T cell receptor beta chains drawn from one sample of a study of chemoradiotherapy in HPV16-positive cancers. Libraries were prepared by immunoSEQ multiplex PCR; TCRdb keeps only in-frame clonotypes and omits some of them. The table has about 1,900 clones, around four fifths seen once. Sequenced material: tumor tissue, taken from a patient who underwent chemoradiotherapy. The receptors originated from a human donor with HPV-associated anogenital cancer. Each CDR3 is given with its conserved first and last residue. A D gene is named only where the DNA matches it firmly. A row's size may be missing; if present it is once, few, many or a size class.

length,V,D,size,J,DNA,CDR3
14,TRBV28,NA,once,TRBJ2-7,TGTGCCAGCAGTCGTGGACAGCGGAATGGGGAGCAGTACTTC,CASSRGQRNGEQYF
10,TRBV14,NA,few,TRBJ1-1,TGTGCCAGTGGGAACACTGAAGCTTTCTTT,CASGNTEAFF
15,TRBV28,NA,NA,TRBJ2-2,TGTGCCAGCAGCAGTGACGGGGTACTGGACGGGGAGCTGTTTTTT,CASSSDGVLDGELFF
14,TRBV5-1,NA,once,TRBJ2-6,TGCGCCAGCAGCCCTTACTCTGGGGCCAACGTCCTGACTTTC,CASSPYSGANVLTF
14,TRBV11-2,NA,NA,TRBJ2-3,TGTGCCAGCAGCTTAGGCCTTCGGGCAGATACGCAGTATTTT,CASSLGLRADTQYF
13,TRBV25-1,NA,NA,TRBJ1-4,TGTGCCAGCAGTCAGGCTTCTAATGAAAAACTGTTTTTT,CASSQASNEKLFF
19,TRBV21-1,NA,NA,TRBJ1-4,TGTGCCAGCAGCAAAGGATCAGGGGGGTCAGGGCAGGCTAATGAAAAACTGTTTTTT,CASSKGSGGSGQANEKLFF
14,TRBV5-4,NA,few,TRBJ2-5,TGTGCCAGCAGCCCCCGAATGGGCGGAGAGACCCAGTACTTC,CASSPRMGGETQYF
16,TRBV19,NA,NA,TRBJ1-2,TGTGCCAGTAGGCCGACCGGCTCCTCTTTTATCTATGGCTACACCTTC,CASRPTGSSFIYGYTF
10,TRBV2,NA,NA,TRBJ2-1,TGTGCCAGCTCAACAGGTGAGCAGTTCTTC,CASSTGEQFF
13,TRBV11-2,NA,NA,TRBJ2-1,TGTGCCAGCACCCTAGCGCAAGGGAATGAGCAGTTCTTC,CASTLAQGNEQFF
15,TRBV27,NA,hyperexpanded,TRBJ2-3,TGTGCCAGCAGTTTCCAACATACTAGCACAGATACGCAGTATTTT,CASSFQHTSTDTQYF
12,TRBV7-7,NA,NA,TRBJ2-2,TGTGCTAGCAGCTCGGGCACCGGGGAGCTGTTTTTT,CASSSGTGELFF
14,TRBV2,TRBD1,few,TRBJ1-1,TGTGCCAGCAGTGGGACAGGTACAACCTCTGAAGCTTTCTTT,CASSGTGTTSEAFF
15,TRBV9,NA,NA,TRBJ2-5,TGTGCCAGCAGCGTAGAGAATGGGGTCGGAGAGACCCAGTACTTC,CASSVENGVGETQYF
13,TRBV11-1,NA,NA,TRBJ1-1,TGTGCCAGCAGCCCGACACCTAACACTGAAGCTTTCTTT,CASSPTPNTEAFF
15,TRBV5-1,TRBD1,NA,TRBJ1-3,TGCGCCAGCAGCCGGGACAGGGGGCTCGGAAACACCATATATTTT,CASSRDRGLGNTIYF
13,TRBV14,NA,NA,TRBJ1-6,TGTGCCAGCAGCCAAGATTTTGGGTCACCCCTCCACTTT,CASSQDFGSPLHF
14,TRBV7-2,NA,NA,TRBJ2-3,TGTGCCAGCAGCGTAGACTATCTCACAGATACGCAGTATTTT,CASSVDYLTDTQYF
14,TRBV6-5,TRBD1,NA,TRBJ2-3,TGTGCCAGCAGGGGGCAGGGGGCTGGAGATACGCAGTATTTT,CASRGQGAGDTQYF
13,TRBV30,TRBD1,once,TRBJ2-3,TGTGCCTGGAGTGTTGGACAGGGAAGTACGCAGTATTTT,CAWSVGQGSTQYF
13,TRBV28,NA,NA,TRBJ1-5,TGTGCCAGCAGTTTACAGATAAATCAGCCCCAGCATTTT,CASSLQINQPQHF
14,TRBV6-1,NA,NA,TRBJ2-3,TGTGCCAGCAGTGAAGGGGGGCGAACAGATACGCAGTATTTT,CASSEGGRTDTQYF
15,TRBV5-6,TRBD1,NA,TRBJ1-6,TGTGCCAGCAGCTTGGCCGGGACAGGGGGTTCACCCCTCCACTTT,CASSLAGTGGSPLHF
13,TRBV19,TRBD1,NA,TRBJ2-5,TGTGCCAGTAGTGTCAACAGGGGAGAGACCCAGTACTTC,CASSVNRGETQYF
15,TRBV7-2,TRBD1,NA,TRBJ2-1,TGTGCCAGCAGCTTAGGGGTGGGACAGGGCAATGGGCAGTTCTTC,CASSLGVGQGNGQFF
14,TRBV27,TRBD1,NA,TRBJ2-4,TGTGCCAGCAGTTCCCCGGGACAGGGGAGCATTCAGTACTTC,CASSSPGQGSIQYF
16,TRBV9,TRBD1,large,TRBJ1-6,TGTGCCAGCAGCGAACAGATCCAGGGGGACAATTCACCCCTCCACTTT,CASSEQIQGDNSPLHF
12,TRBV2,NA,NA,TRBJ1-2,TGTGCCAGCAGTCTAGGGGCGGCGCGCTACACCTTC,CASSLGAARYTF
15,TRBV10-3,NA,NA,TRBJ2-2,TGTGCCATCAGTGTCAATACACCAAACACCGGGGAGCTGTTTTTT,CAISVNTPNTGELFF
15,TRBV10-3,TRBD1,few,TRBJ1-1,TGTGCCATCAGTGAGACGACAGGGACGAACACTGAAGCTTTCTTT,CAISETTGTNTEAFF
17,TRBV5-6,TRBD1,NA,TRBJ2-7,TGTGCCAGCAGCCTCGGGACAGGGGGCTTGTTCGCCTACGAGCAGTACTTC,CASSLGTGGLFAYEQYF
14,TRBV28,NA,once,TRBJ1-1,TGTGCCAGCACATCGTCTTGGCAGAACACTGAAGCTTTCTTT,CASTSSWQNTEAFF
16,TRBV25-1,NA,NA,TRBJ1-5,TGTGCCAGCAGTGACCCGGACCCGCCTTGCAATCAGCCCCAGCATTTT,CASSDPDPPCNQPQHF
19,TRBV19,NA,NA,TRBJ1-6,TGTGCCAGTAGTATAGACAGGGTTGGGGCCAGCTCCTATAATTCACCCCTCCACTTT,CASSIDRVGASSYNSPLHF
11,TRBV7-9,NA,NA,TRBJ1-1,TGTGCCAGCAGCTTACTGGGTGAAGCTTTCTTT,CASSLLGEAFF
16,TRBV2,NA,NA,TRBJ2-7,TGTGCCAGCAGACAACAACCGGGACAAGGGGTCTACGAGCAGTACTTC,CASRQQPGQGVYEQYF
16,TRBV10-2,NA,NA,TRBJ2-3,TGCGCCAGCAGTGAGTTGACCGCCCCCGGAGCAGATACGCAGTATTTT,CASSELTAPGADTQYF
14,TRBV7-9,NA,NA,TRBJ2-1,TGTGCCAGCAGCTTGAGACAGGGAGGCAATGAGCAGTTCTTC,CASSLRQGGNEQFF
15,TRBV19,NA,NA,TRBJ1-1,TGTGCCAGTAGTCCCCGGGGGAACCTGAACACTGAAGCTTTCTTT,CASSPRGNLNTEAFF
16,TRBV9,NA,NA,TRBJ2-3,TGTGCCAGCAGCGTCGATGCCGGGGCAGGAGGAGATACGCAGTATTTT,CASSVDAGAGGDTQYF
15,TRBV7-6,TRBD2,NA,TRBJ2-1,TGTGCCAGCAGCCCCGGGACTAGCCCTTACAATGAGCAGTTCTTC,CASSPGTSPYNEQFF
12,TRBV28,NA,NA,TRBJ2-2,TGTGCCAGCGCGATGAACACCGGGGAGCTGTTTTTT,CASAMNTGELFF
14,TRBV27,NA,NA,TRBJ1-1,TGTGCCAGCAATAGACGGGGATTGAACATTGAAGCTTTCTTT,CASNRRGLNIEAFF
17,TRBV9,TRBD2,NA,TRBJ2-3,TGTGCCAGCAGCGTAACTAGCGGGGGGCCGAGCACAGATACGCAGTATTTT,CASSVTSGGPSTDTQYF
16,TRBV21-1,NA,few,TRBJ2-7,TGTGCCAGCAGCAGCGGGACAGCCTCTCCCTCCTACGAGCAGTACTTC,CASSSGTASPSYEQYF